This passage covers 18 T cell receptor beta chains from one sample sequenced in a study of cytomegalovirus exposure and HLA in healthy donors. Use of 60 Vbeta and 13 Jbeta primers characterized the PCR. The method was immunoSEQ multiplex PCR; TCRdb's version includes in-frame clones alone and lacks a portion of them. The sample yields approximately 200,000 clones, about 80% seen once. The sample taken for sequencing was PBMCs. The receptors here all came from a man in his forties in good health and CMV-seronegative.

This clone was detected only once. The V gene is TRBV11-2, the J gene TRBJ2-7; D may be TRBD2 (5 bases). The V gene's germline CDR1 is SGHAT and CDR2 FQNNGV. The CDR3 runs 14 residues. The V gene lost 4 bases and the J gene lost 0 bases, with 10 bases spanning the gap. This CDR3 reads CASSSLRGSYEQYF. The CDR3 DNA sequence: TGTGCCAGCAGCTCCCTCCGGGGCTCCTACGAGCAGTACTTC.

The CDR3 nucleotides are TGTGCCAGCTCAAAGCGGACCGATTATGGCTACACCTTC. Translated: CASSKRTDYGYTF. This chain uses TRBV18 with TRBJ1-2; no reliable D call. The germline V and J ends were trimmed by 5 bases and 5 bases, with 12 bases remaining between them. Germline V gene lookup returns CDR1 KGHSH and CDR2 LQKENI. This CDR3 spans 13 amino acids.

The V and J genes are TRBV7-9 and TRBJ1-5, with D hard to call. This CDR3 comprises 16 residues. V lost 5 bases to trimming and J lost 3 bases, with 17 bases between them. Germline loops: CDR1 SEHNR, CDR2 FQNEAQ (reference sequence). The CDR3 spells CASSPMGDGLNQPQHF. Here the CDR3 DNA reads TGTGCCAGCAGCCCTATGGGCGACGGCCTCAATCAGCCCCAGCATTTT.

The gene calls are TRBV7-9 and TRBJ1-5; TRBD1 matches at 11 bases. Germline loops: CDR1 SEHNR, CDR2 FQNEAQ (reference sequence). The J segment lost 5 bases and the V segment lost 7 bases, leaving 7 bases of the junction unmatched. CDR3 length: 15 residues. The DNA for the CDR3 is TGTGCCAGCAACTCCCGGACAGGGGGCGATCAGCCCCAGCATTTT. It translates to CASNSRTGGDQPQHF. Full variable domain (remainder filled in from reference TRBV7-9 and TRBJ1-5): DTGVSQNPRHKITKRGQNVTFRCDPISEHNRLYWYRQTLGQGPEFLTYFQNEAQLEKSRLLSDRFSAERPKGSFSTLEIQRTEQGDSAMYLCASNSRTGGDQPQHFGDGTRLSIL.

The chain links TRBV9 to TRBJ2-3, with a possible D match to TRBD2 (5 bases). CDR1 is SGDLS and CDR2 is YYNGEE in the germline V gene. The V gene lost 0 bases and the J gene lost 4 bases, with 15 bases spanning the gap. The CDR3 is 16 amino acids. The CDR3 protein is CASSVAPGGSADTQYF. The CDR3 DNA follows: TGTGCCAGCAGCGTAGCCCCCGGTGGTAGCGCAGATACGCAGTATTTT. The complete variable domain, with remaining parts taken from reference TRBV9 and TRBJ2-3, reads DSGVTQTPKHLITATGQRVTLRCSPRSGDLSVYWYQQSLDQGLQFLIQYYNGEERAKGNILERFSAQQFPDLHSELNLSSLELGDSALYFCASSVAPGGSADTQYFGPGTRLTVL.

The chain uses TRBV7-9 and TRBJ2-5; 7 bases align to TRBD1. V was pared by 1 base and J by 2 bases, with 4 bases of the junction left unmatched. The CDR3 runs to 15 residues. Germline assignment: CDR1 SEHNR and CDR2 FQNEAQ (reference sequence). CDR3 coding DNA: TGTGCCAGCAGCTTAGAGGGGGCGCGTCAAGAGACCCAGTACTTC. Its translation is CASSLEGARQETQYF.

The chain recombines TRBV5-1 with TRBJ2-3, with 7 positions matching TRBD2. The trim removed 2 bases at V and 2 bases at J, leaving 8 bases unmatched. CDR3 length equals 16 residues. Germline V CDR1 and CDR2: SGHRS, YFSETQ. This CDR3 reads CASSFESGGVTDTQYF. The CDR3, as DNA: TGCGCCAGCAGCTTTGAATCGGGAGGTGTCACAGATACGCAGTATTTT.

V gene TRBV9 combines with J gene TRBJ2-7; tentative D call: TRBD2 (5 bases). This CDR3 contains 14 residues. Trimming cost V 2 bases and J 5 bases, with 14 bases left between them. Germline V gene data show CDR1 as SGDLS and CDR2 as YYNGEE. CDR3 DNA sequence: TGTGCCAGCAGCGTCGCGGCGGGTCTCCACGAGCAGTACTTC. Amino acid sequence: CASSVAAGLHEQYF.

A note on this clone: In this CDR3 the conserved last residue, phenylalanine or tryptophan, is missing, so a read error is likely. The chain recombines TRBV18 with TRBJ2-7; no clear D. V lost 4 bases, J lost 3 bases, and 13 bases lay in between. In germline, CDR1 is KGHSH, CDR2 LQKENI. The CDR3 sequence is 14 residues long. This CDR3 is CASSLILTDYEQYS. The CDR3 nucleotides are TGTGCCAGCTCACTCATCCTCACAGACTACGAGCAGTACTCC.

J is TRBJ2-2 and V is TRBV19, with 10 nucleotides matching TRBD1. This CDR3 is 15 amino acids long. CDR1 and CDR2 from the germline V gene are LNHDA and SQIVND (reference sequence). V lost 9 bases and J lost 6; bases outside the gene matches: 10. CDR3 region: CASGTGVGFAGELFF. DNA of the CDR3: TGTGCCAGCGGGACAGGGGTCGGTTTCGCCGGGGAGCTGTTTTTT.

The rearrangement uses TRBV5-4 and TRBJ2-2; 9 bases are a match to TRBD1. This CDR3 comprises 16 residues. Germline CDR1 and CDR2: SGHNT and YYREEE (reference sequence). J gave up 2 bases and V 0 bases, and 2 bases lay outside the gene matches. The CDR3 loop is CASSLGTGGNTGELFF. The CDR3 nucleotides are TGTGCCAGCAGCTTGGGTACAGGGGGCAACACCGGGGAGCTGTTTTTT.

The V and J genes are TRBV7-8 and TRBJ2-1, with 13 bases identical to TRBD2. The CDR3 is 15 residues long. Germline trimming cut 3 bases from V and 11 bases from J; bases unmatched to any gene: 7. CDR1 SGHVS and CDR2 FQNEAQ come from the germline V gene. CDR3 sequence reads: CASSFTGTSGVKQFF. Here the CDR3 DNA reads TGTGCCAGCAGCTTCACCGGGACTAGCGGGGTAAAGCAGTTCTTC.

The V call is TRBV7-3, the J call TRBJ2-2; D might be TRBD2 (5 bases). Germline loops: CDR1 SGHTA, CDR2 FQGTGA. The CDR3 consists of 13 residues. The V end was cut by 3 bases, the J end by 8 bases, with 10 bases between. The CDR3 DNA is TGTGCCAGCAGCTTGGCAGCGGTGGGGGAGCTGTTTTTT. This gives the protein CASSLAAVGELFF.

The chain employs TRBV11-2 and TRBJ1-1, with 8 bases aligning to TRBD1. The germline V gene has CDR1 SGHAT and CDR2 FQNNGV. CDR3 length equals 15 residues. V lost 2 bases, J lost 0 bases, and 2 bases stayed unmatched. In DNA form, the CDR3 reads TGTGCCAGCAGCTTACGACAGGGGCTGAACACTGAAGCTTTCTTT. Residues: CASSLRQGLNTEAFF.

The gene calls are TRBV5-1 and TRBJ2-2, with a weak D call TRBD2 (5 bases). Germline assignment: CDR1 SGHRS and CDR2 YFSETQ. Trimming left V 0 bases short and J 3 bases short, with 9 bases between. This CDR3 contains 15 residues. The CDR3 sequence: CASSLGGIDTGELFF. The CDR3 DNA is TGCGCCAGCAGCTTGGGAGGGATTGACACCGGGGAGCTGTTTTTT. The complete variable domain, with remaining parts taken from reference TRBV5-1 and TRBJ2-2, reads KAGVTQTPRYLIKTRGQQVTLSCSPISGHRSVSWYQQTPGQGLQFLFEYFSETQRNKGNFPGRFSGRQFSNSRSEMNVSTLELGDSALYLCASSLGGIDTGELFFGEGSRLTVL.

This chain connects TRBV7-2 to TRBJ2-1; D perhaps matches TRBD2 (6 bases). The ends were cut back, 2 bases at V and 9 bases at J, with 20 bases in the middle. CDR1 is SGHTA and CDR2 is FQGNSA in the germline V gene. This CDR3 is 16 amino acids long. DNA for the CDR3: TGTGCCAGCAGCTTAAAGGTTAGCGGCACAACGGGTGAGCAGTTCTTC. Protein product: CASSLKVSGTTGEQFF.

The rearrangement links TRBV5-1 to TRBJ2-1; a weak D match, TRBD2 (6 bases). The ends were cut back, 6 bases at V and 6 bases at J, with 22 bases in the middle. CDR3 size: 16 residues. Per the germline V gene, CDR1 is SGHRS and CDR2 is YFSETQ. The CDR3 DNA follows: TGCGCCAGCACCACAAGCGGGCAGGGCCGATTCAATGAGCAGTTCTTC. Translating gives CASTTSGQGRFNEQFF.

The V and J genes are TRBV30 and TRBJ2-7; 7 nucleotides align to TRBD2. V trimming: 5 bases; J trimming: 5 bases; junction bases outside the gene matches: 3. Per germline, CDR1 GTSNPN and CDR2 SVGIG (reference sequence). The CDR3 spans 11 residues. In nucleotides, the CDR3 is TGTGCCTGGTGGGGGGGGAACGAGCAGTACTTC. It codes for CAWWGGNEQYF.